This T cell receptor (beta chain) was retrieved from a study of blood T cell repertoires in COVID-19. Study details: Sources were T cells, B-cell-depleted T cells, or PBMCs; the material itself was cDNA or gDNA.

Trimming removed 3 bases at V and 5 bases at J, with 17 bases between. CDR3 size: 15 residues. Looked up from germline, CDR1 is SGHVS and CDR2 is FNYEAQ. Some clones are missing from TCRdb's copy, which holds only in-frame ones; the method was immunoSEQ multiplex PCR. Of about 140,000 clones listed, under 90% were seen once; the top ten hold 1.5% to 2%. V and J are TRBV7-6 and TRBJ2-7; D may be TRBD2 (6 bases). Input material: PBMCs or T cells enriched from blood (not recorded which). This sequence originates from a woman aged 18 to 35 who had been exposed to COVID-19. CDR3: CASSLGRGSWDEQYF. CDR3 bases: TGTGCCAGCAGCTTGGGACGGGGGTCCTGGGACGAGCAGTACTTC.